This T cell receptor (beta chain) was found in a study of blood T cells in healthy people across ages. Study outcomes and limitations: While age rose, TCR beta diversity per million T cells dropped in a roughly linear way. Long-lived donors carried more naive CD4+ cells and greater diversity than aged donors.

The CDR3 has 16 amino acids. J gave up 0 bases and V 4 bases, and 6 bases lay outside the gene matches. Germline V CDR1 and CDR2: SGHRS, YFSETQ. A J-beta primer mix and a sample-barcoded 5' primer were used in a second PCR of about 7 to 12 cycles. Each cDNA molecule was tagged by a template-switch adaptor with 12 random nucleotides. Using its own MiXCR run on the 5' RACE reads, TCRdb lists one record per CDR3 protein. The sample yields approximately 800,000 distinct CDR3 sequences, over 45% seen once. Details on this clonotype: Its antigen remains unidentified.

Individuals who donated were healthy Caucasians from Russia aged 6 to 90. The sample was blood. This receptor was identified in a man in his thirties or forties in good health. The chain uses TRBV5-1 and TRBJ2-4, with TRBD1 identical over 8 bases. The CDR3 bases are TGCGCCAGCAGCCACGGACAGGGACTAGCCAAAAACATTCAGTACTTC. Translated: CASSHGQGLAKNIQYF.